This TCR beta chain was profiled in a study of T-cell memory formation after mild COVID-19. Study-level background: Each donor largely had its own TCR clusters.

Germline loops: CDR1 MNHEY, CDR2 SVGAGI. Trimming removed 0 bases from V and 2 bases from J, with 14 bases in between. The CDR3 extends over 16 amino acids. Findings of the study overall: Mainly in CM and EM were contracting CD4+ clones; CD8+ were in EMRA. Day 15 to 85 contracting clones showed balanced CD4/CD8; later expanders leaned CD4+.

TCRdb used MiXCR to reprocess the 5' RACE reads, holding one entry per CDR3 protein. The data hold roughly 40,000 distinct CDR3 sequences, with about 6.8% observed a single time. A few counts support this clonotype. Its matching antigen is unknown. V is TRBV6-5 and J is TRBJ2-7, with D possibly TRBD2 on 6 matching bases. This sequence was found in an adult who had mild COVID-19 (a few samples of this study predate the infection). Cell type and time point are not known. Sequenced material: PBMCs or a T cell subset sorted from them (not recorded which). CDR3 nucleotide sequence: TGTGCCAGCAGTTACTCGGAAAGAACTAGCCCCTACGAGCAGTACTTC. This encodes CASSYSERTSPYEQYF.